The rows below give T cell receptor beta chains drawn from one sample of a study of T-cell reconstitution after alpha-beta-depleted transplantation in children. TCRdb passed the PCR reads through MiXCR, listing each CDR3 protein once. The table includes roughly 490,000 distinct CDR3 sequences, around 10% detected once. Here the sequenced sample was PBMCs, mostly from graft donor cells, taken 180 days after TCRalphabeta/CD19-depleted stem cell transplant. These receptors all come from a female patient aged 2-15 years who had a stem cell transplant for aplastic anemia, so the T cells may come from the graft donor. Each CDR3 is given with its conserved first and last residue. The D gene is left open where the match is weak. The size of a clone is reported for some rows only, either as once, few or many, or as a class for expanded clones.

size,D,length,J,V,DNA,CDR3
few,TRBD1,14,TRBJ1-1,TRBV10-3,TGTGCCATCAGGGAAGGACAGGGGAACACTGAAGCTTTCTTT,CAIREGQGNTEAFF
.,.,16,TRBJ1-4,TRBV4-3,TGCGCCAGCAGCTCCCGTGGACCGGCTCGTGGGGAAAAACTGTTTTTT,CASSSRGPARGEKLFF
few,.,16,TRBJ2-7,TRBV7-9,TGTGCCAGCAGCTCTAGCAACGCGGAACTACCCTACGAGCAGTACTTC,CASSSSNAELPYEQYF
few,.,14,TRBJ1-1,TRBV4-3,TGCGCCAGCAGCCAAGGATCAGCGAACACTGAAGCTTTCTTT,CASSQGSANTEAFF
.,.,14,TRBJ1-2,TRBV19,TGTGCCAGTAGTTCGCGGGACAAGACAAATGGCTACACCTTC,CASSSRDKTNGYTF
.,TRBD2,17,TRBJ2-3,TRBV4-3,TGCGCCAGCAGCCAAGATTTGACTAGCCGGTACACAGATACGCAGTATTTT,CASSQDLTSRYTDTQYF
.,TRBD1,14,TRBJ1-5,TRBV29-1,TGCAGCGTCCTACAGGGGGAAGGCAATCAGCCCCAGCATTTT,CSVLQGEGNQPQHF
few,.,17,TRBJ1-6,TRBV4-1,TGCGCCAGCAGCCAAGCTGGCGGGGACGGAAATAATTCACCCCTCCACTTT,CASSQAGGDGNNSPLHF
few,.,12,TRBJ2-1,TRBV5-6,TGTGCCAGCAGCTCCCTCAGCCCCGAGCAGTTCTTC,CASSSLSPEQFF
.,.,16,TRBJ2-7,TRBV7-2,TGTGCCAGCAGCTTACGGACCGGGTCGACGACCTACGAGCAGTACTTC,CASSLRTGSTTYEQYF
few,TRBD1,15,TRBJ2-3,TRBV11-3,TGTGCCAGCAGCTTAGGTGCAGGGGGCATAGATACGCAGTATTTT,CASSLGAGGIDTQYF
few,.,14,TRBJ2-1,TRBV7-2,TGTGCCAGCAGCTTAGGGCTAGAGAACAATGAGCAGTTCTTC,CASSLGLENNEQFF
few,.,13,TRBJ2-7,TRBV7-9,TGTGCCAGCAGCTCGGGACACCCCTACGAGCAGTACTTC,CASSSGHPYEQYF
many,.,13,TRBJ1-2,TRBV11-2,TGTGCCAGCAGCCAAGACAGGCACTATGGCTACACCTTC,CASSQDRHYGYTF
many,TRBD1,15,TRBJ1-1,TRBV28,TGTGCCAGCAGTTGGGGACAGGGGCTGAACACTGAAGCTTTCTTT,CASSWGQGLNTEAFF
once,.,13,TRBJ1-2,TRBV30,TGTGCCTGGAGTGTAGGTCAGCGCTATGGCTACACCTTC,CAWSVGQRYGYTF
few,TRBD1,14,TRBJ2-1,TRBV20-1,TGCAGTGCTAGTGAGGACAGGAGCTACAATGAGCAGTTCTTC,CSASEDRSYNEQFF
few,.,11,TRBJ2-7,TRBV20-1,TGCAGTGCCCCGGAAGATTACGAGCAGTACTTC,CSAPEDYEQYF
.,.,15,TRBJ2-1,TRBV7-8,TGTGCCAGCAGCTTACGGCAGTCTGTCTACAATGAGCAGTTCTTC,CASSLRQSVYNEQFF
few,TRBD1,16,TRBJ1-5,TRBV19,TGTGCCAGTAGTTACCCGGGACAGAGTAGCAATCAGCCCCAGCATTTT,CASSYPGQSSNQPQHF
.,TRBD2,17,TRBJ2-7,TRBV30,TGTGCCTGGAGTGTACGGCGGGAGGGACCTGGCCTTTACGAGCAGTACTTC,CAWSVRREGPGLYEQYF
.,.,10,TRBJ2-4,TRBV20-1,TGCAGTGCTAGTGGATGGATTCAGTACTTC,CSASGWIQYF
few,.,19,TRBJ2-3,TRBV4-2,TGTGCCAGCAGCCAAGATGAGGTAGCGGCGGGATCTAGCACAGATACGCAGTATTTT,CASSQDEVAAGSSTDTQYF
many,.,14,TRBJ2-2,TRBV12-3/TRBV12-4,TGTGCCAGCAGTTTTTGGTTTGGCACCGGGGAGCTGTTTTTT,CASSFWFGTGELFF
few,TRBD2,15,TRBJ2-7,TRBV28,TGTGCCAGCAGCCCCGGGAGGATCCGACACTACGAGCAGTACTTC,CASSPGRIRHYEQYF
few,TRBD2,17,TRBJ2-2,TRBV29-1,TGCAGCGTTGACATGGGTAGCGGGAGGTCGGACACCGGGGAGCTGTTTTTT,CSVDMGSGRSDTGELFF
.,.,15,TRBJ1-2,TRBV7-2,TGTGCCAGCAGCTTAGGGTACCGACAGACCTATGGCTACACCTTC,CASSLGYRQTYGYTF
.,TRBD1,17,TRBJ1-5,TRBV11-2,TGTGCCAGCAGCTTAGATAGGCCCGGGACAGTTAATCAGCCCCAGCATTTT,CASSLDRPGTVNQPQHF
few,.,15,TRBJ1-1,TRBV6-5,TGTGCCAGCAGTTACGATCAGGACCTGAACACTGAAGCTTTCTTT,CASSYDQDLNTEAFF
.,TRBD1,14,TRBJ1-6,TRBV20-1,TGCAGTGCTAGGGACAGGGTTTGGGTTTCACCCCTCCACTTT,CSARDRVWVSPLHF
.,.,13,TRBJ1-2,TRBV12-3/TRBV12-4,TGTGCCAGCAGCCCTAAAGCCAGGGATGGCTACACCTTC,CASSPKARDGYTF
few,TRBD2,15,TRBJ2-2,TRBV20-1,TGCAGTGCCCCACTAGCGGGAGGGCCCACCGGGGAGCTGTTTTTT,CSAPLAGGPTGELFF
.,.,17,TRBJ2-6,TRBV6-1,TGTGCCAGCAGGACACCGGAAGGACTCTCTGGGGCCAACGTCCTGACTTTC,CASRTPEGLSGANVLTF
few,TRBD1,20,TRBJ2-6,TRBV6-2/TRBV6-3,TGTGCCAGCAGTTATAGTAAGAAGACAGGGGGCCACTCTGGGGCCAACGTCCTGACTTTC,CASSYSKKTGGHSGANVLTF
.,.,11,TRBJ1-2,TRBV20-1,TGCAGTGCCGCTTGGCAGACTGGCTACACCTTC,CSAAWQTGYTF
.,.,14,TRBJ2-5,TRBV6-2/TRBV6-3,TGTGCCAGCATTGGACCGGGACTGGGAGAGACCCAGTACTTC,CASIGPGLGETQYF
few,.,12,TRBJ2-4,TRBV7-2,TGTGCCAGCAGCCCCAACAAAAACATTCAGTACTTC,CASSPNKNIQYF
.,TRBD2,15,TRBJ2-1,TRBV12-3/TRBV12-4,TGTGCCAGCAGTGCCCGGACTAGCGGGAGAAATGAGCAGTTCTTC,CASSARTSGRNEQFF
.,.,12,TRBJ2-2,TRBV28,TGTGCCAGCAGTTCGAGGGACGGGGAGCTGTTTTTT,CASSSRDGELFF
few,TRBD1,16,TRBJ2-7,TRBV6-2/TRBV6-3,TGTGCCAGCAGTTATCACCTCGAAGACAGGGGCGACGAGCAGTACTTC,CASSYHLEDRGDEQYF
.,.,16,TRBJ2-1,TRBV21-1,TGTGCCAGCAGGAGAGACAGGGAAAGCTCCTACAATGAGCAGTTCTTC,CASRRDRESSYNEQFF
.,TRBD1,15,TRBJ1-2,TRBV4-2,TGTGCCAGCAGCCAACAAACAGGGGGCGGCTATGGCTACACCTTC,CASSQQTGGGYGYTF
few,.,13,TRBJ2-5,TRBV5-6,TGTGCCAGCAGCACAGGACCTCCCCCGGTCCAGTACTTC,CASSTGPPPVQYF
.,TRBD1,14,TRBJ1-2,TRBV20-1,TGCAGTGCTAGGGGACAGATAAGGGACTATGGCTACACCTTC,CSARGQIRDYGYTF
.,TRBD1,16,TRBJ2-7,TRBV7-9,TGTGCCAGCAGCTTTACTACCGGGACAGGGCCCAACGAGCAGTACTTC,CASSFTTGTGPNEQYF
.,TRBD2,15,TRBJ2-5,TRBV7-6,TGTGCCAGCAGCTCAGGGAGGGATCTCCAAGAGACCCAGTACTTC,CASSSGRDLQETQYF
few,.,14,TRBJ1-5,TRBV5-1,TGCGCCAGCAGCCGGGATTTTGGGGATCAGCCCCAGCATTTT,CASSRDFGDQPQHF
few,TRBD1,12,TRBJ1-4,TRBV28,TGTGCCAGCAGTTTATCGGGGGACAGGGTGTTTTTT,CASSLSGDRVFF
.,.,18,TRBJ2-7,TRBV6-1,TGTGCCAGCAGTGGTTTGGGGGGGCACATTCGACTTACCTACGAGCAGTACTTC,CASSGLGGHIRLTYEQYF
many,TRBD2,15,TRBJ2-3,TRBV7-8,TGTGCCAGCAGCTTAGTAGCGGGAGGGCCAGATACGCAGTATTTT,CASSLVAGGPDTQYF
few,TRBD1,14,TRBJ1-4,TRBV2,TGTGCCAGCAGGTTACAGGGGGGAATAGAAAAACTGTTTTTT,CASRLQGGIEKLFF
.,.,14,TRBJ2-7,TRBV4-2,TGTGCCAGCAGCCAACGTTACCCGATCTACGAGCAGTACTTC,CASSQRYPIYEQYF
.,.,14,TRBJ1-1,TRBV27,TGTGCCAGCAAGAGGGGGGGATTGGGGACTGAAGCTTTCTTT,CASKRGGLGTEAFF
few,.,12,TRBJ2-1,TRBV19,TGTGCCAGTAGTAATTCTCGGACAGAGCAGTTCTTC,CASSNSRTEQFF
few,.,13,TRBJ1-1,TRBV10-3,TGTGCCATCAGAGCACAGGGACTAGATGAAGCTTTCTTT,CAIRAQGLDEAFF
.,.,15,TRBJ2-2,TRBV28,TGTGCCAGCCGATTGGGGGGGCAAAGCACCGGGGAGCTGTTTTTT,CASRLGGQSTGELFF